The clone carrying this T cell receptor (beta chain) has a single count. The antigen remains unidentified. These data belong to a study of shared clonotypes between healthy human individuals. The assay was run at deep level. In the authors' methods: For the immunoSEQ data, sequences were junction-only without quality scores, so filtering differed. The assay was immunoSEQ multiplex PCR, and TCRdb's table has in-frame clones only and misses some. V and J calls and clone size follow that table, whereas D and trimming were derived from the DNA. Of millions of clones detected, roughly 94% appear once; the ten largest clones hold more than 0.95%. The germline V gene encodes CDR1 MNHEY and CDR2 SMNVEV (reference sequence). This CDR3 is built from 14 residues. Trimming took 6 bases from V and 1 from J, leaving 12 bases between them. CD45RO negativity and positive selection for CCR7 defined naive CD8 cells, a population that excluded terminally differentiated effector memory CD45RA+ cells.

Findings and caveats of the study: Naive CD4 clonotype sharing across a handful of donors was approximately 5%. Generation of non-shared clonotypes was less probable than generation of clonotypes shared by all four donors.

The sequence came from a man in his late teens or twenties in good health. The chain combines TRBV27 with TRBJ2-5; no clear D. The specimen was naive CD8+ T cells sorted from blood. CDR3 region: CASSPSPFQETQYF. CDR3 in DNA: TGTGCCAGCAGCCCGTCCCCTTTCCAAGAGACCCAGTACTTC.